This T cell receptor (beta chain) appears in the sequencing data of a study of blood T cell repertoires in COVID-19. The overall study: T cells, B-cell-depleted T cells, or PBMCs provided the cDNA or gDNA that served as material.

Germline-derived CDR1 and CDR2 are SGHDN and FVKESK. The CDR3 has 15 amino acids. V shed 4 bases and J 1 base; nucleotides not matched to a gene: 3. Original data processing: How many nucleated cells were present was estimated from reference gene primer amplification. Libraries were prepared by immunoSEQ multiplex PCR; TCRdb keeps only in-frame clonotypes and omits some of them. Clone size and V and J calls were adopted from that table, with D and trimming inferred from the DNA. The data hold about 400,000 clones, with 70% to 90% observed a single time. The clonotype comes from a human donor in a cohort sampled during active COVID-19. The chain joins TRBV14 to TRBJ1-3; 8 bases are a match to TRBD1. What was sequenced was peripheral blood. Written as DNA, the CDR3 is TGTGCCAGCAGCCGGACAGGGCCTTCTGGAAACACCATATATTTT. It encodes CASSRTGPSGNTIYF.